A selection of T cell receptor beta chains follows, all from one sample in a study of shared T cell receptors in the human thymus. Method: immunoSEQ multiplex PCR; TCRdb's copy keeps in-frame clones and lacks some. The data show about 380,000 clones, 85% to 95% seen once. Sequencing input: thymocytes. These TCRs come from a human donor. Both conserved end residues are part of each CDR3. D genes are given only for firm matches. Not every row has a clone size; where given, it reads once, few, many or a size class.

CDR3aa: CASSYRTGLYYGYTF
CDR3nt: TGTGCCAGCAGTTATCGGACGGGACTTTACTATGGCTACACCTTC
j_gene: TRBJ1-2
v_gene: TRBV6-5
abundance: once
d_gene: .

CDR3aa: CSVEGATLGIDEQFF
CDR3nt: TGCAGCGTTGAAGGAGCGACTCTTGGGATCGATGAGCAGTTCTTC
j_gene: TRBJ2-1
v_gene: TRBV29-1
abundance: .
d_gene: .

CDR3aa: CASSLVGEVEGYTF
CDR3nt: TGTGCCAGCAGCTTGGTCGGGGAGGTCGAAGGCTACACCTTC
j_gene: TRBJ1-2
v_gene: TRBV5-5
abundance: .
d_gene: .

CDR3aa: CASSSPPGTGNSNQPQHF
CDR3nt: TGTGCCAGCAGCTCGCCTCCCGGGACAGGGAATAGCAATCAGCCCCAGCATTTT
j_gene: TRBJ1-5
v_gene: TRBV7-9
abundance: once
d_gene: TRBD1

CDR3aa: CASSFGRDRPSYEQYF
CDR3nt: TGTGCCAGCAGCTTCGGTCGGGACAGGCCCTCCTACGAGCAGTACTTC
j_gene: TRBJ2-7
v_gene: TRBV11-2
abundance: .
d_gene: TRBD1

CDR3aa: CASSDPLRTGANVLTF
CDR3nt: TGTGCCAGCAGTGACCCCCTGCGGACTGGGGCCAACGTCCTGACTTTC
j_gene: TRBJ2-6
v_gene: TRBV25-1
abundance: .
d_gene: .

CDR3aa: CASSFPQFTDTQYF
CDR3nt: TGTGCCAGCAGTTTCCCCCAGTTCACAGATACGCAGTATTTT
j_gene: TRBJ2-3
v_gene: TRBV28
abundance: .
d_gene: .

CDR3aa: CASSLPRAGGLYEQYF
CDR3nt: TGTGCCAGCAGTTTACCCCGAGCGGGAGGGCTCTACGAGCAGTACTTC
j_gene: TRBJ2-7
v_gene: TRBV28
abundance: .
d_gene: TRBD2

CDR3aa: CASSIRLAGELETQYF
CDR3nt: TGTGCCAGTAGTATCCGACTAGCGGGAGAGCTAGAGACCCAGTACTTC
j_gene: TRBJ2-5
v_gene: TRBV19
abundance: .
d_gene: TRBD2

CDR3aa: CASSLGRGGQPQHF
CDR3nt: TGTGCCAGCAGCTTAGGCAGGGGAGGTCAGCCCCAGCATTTT
j_gene: TRBJ1-5
v_gene: TRBV7-9
abundance: .
d_gene: .

CDR3aa: CASSSSTYNEQFF
CDR3nt: TGTGCCAGCAGTTCCTCAACCTACAATGAGCAGTTCTTC
j_gene: TRBJ2-1
v_gene: TRBV27
abundance: .
d_gene: .

CDR3aa: CSVEVGTSSRNGQFF
CDR3nt: TGCAGCGTTGAAGTGGGGACTAGCAGTCGCAATGGGCAGTTCTTC
j_gene: TRBJ2-1
v_gene: TRBV29-1
abundance: .
d_gene: TRBD2

CDR3aa: CASSLGKPGQGIPNTEAFF
CDR3nt: TGTGCCAGCAGTTTAGGGAAACCGGGACAGGGGATCCCTAACACTGAAGCTTTCTTT
j_gene: TRBJ1-1
v_gene: TRBV28
abundance: .
d_gene: TRBD1

CDR3aa: CASSTVRDRHGYGYTF
CDR3nt: TGTGCCAGCAGCACAGTCCGGGACAGGCATGGCTATGGCTACACCTTC
j_gene: TRBJ1-2
v_gene: TRBV5-6
abundance: .
d_gene: TRBD1

CDR3aa: CASRPRERTQSSYEQYF
CDR3nt: TGTGCCAGCAGACCTAGAGAGAGGACACAAAGCTCCTACGAGCAGTACTTC
j_gene: TRBJ2-7
v_gene: TRBV7-2
abundance: .
d_gene: .

CDR3aa: CASRTSWHTDTQYF
CDR3nt: TGTGCCAGCAGGACCTCCTGGCACACAGATACGCAGTATTTT
j_gene: TRBJ2-3
v_gene: TRBV2
abundance: .
d_gene: .

CDR3aa: CASSSPTGRTKGGELFF
CDR3nt: TGTGCCAGCAGCTCCCCCACAGGGCGGACGAAGGGCGGGGAGCTGTTTTTT
j_gene: TRBJ2-2
v_gene: TRBV21-1
abundance: .
d_gene: .

CDR3aa: CASSLCGAGRENEKLFF
CDR3nt: TGTGCCAGCAGTTTATGCGGGGCAGGGAGGGAAAATGAAAAACTGTTTTTT
j_gene: TRBJ1-4
v_gene: TRBV28
abundance: .
d_gene: .

CDR3aa: CASNPRGHSGNTIYF
CDR3nt: TGTGCCAGCAACCCGAGAGGCCACTCTGGAAACACCATATATTTT
j_gene: TRBJ1-3
v_gene: TRBV28
abundance: .
d_gene: .

CDR3aa: CASSLSGGRGASYEQYF
CDR3nt: TGTGCCAGCAGTTTATCGGGGGGCCGTGGGGCGTCCTACGAGCAGTACTTC
j_gene: TRBJ2-7
v_gene: TRBV28
abundance: .
d_gene: .

CDR3aa: CASRGGHTGELFF
CDR3nt: TGTGCCAGCAGGGGGGGACACACCGGGGAGCTGTTTTTT
j_gene: TRBJ2-2
v_gene: TRBV25-1
abundance: .
d_gene: .

CDR3aa: CASSSGLAAPYEQYF
CDR3nt: TGCGCCAGCAGCTCTGGACTAGCGGCCCCCTACGAGCAGTACTTC
j_gene: TRBJ2-7
v_gene: TRBV5-1
abundance: .
d_gene: TRBD2

CDR3aa: CSVGTYRREGRDTQYF
CDR3nt: TGCAGCGTTGGGACTTATCGGCGGGAGGGCCGGGATACGCAGTATTTT
j_gene: TRBJ2-3
v_gene: TRBV29-1
abundance: .
d_gene: TRBD2

CDR3aa: CATRNVGTGELFF
CDR3nt: TGTGCCACCCGTAACGTTGGCACCGGGGAGCTGTTTTTT
j_gene: TRBJ2-2
v_gene: TRBV19
abundance: once
d_gene: .

CDR3aa: CASSTDGSNTEAFF
CDR3nt: TGTGCCAGCAGCACCGACGGAAGTAACACTGAAGCTTTCTTT
j_gene: TRBJ1-1
v_gene: TRBV5-6
abundance: .
d_gene: .

CDR3aa: CASSLRTADTGELFF
CDR3nt: TGTGCCAGCAGTTTACGGACAGCGGACACCGGGGAGCTGTTTTTT
j_gene: TRBJ2-2
v_gene: TRBV28
abundance: .
d_gene: .

CDR3aa: CAWRVARAGRGANVLTF
CDR3nt: TGTGCCTGGCGCGTCGCCCGGGCGGGGAGGGGGGCCAACGTCCTGACTTTC
j_gene: TRBJ2-6
v_gene: TRBV30
abundance: once
d_gene: .

CDR3aa: CASSPRGREVAYEQYF
CDR3nt: TGTGCCAGCAGCCCTCGCGGGCGGGAGGTAGCCTACGAGCAGTACTTC
j_gene: TRBJ2-7
v_gene: TRBV7-2
abundance: .
d_gene: TRBD2

CDR3aa: CASSLFNEQYF
CDR3nt: TGCGCCAGCAGCTTGTTTAACGAGCAGTACTTC
j_gene: TRBJ2-7
v_gene: TRBV5-1
abundance: .
d_gene: .

CDR3aa: CASSLVQREVYEQYF
CDR3nt: TGTGCCAGCAGCCTAGTGCAGCGGGAGGTCTACGAGCAGTACTTC
j_gene: TRBJ2-7
v_gene: TRBV14
abundance: .
d_gene: TRBD2

CDR3aa: CASSARGGSANQPQHF
CDR3nt: TGTGCCAGCAGCGCCCGGGGGGGGTCCGCCAATCAGCCCCAGCATTTT
j_gene: TRBJ1-5
v_gene: TRBV27
abundance: .
d_gene: .

CDR3aa: CASSFLGASGRAPYNEQFF
CDR3nt: TGTGCCAGCAGTTTCCTGGGGGCTAGCGGGAGGGCCCCTTACAATGAGCAGTTCTTC
j_gene: TRBJ2-1
v_gene: TRBV27
abundance: .
d_gene: TRBD2